This entry features one T cell receptor (beta chain) sequence. Its antigen is unidentified. Likely unrecorded immune exposures existed in these nominally healthy donors. The CDR3 sequence is 16 residues long. Germline V gives CDR1 SGHAT, CDR2 FQNNGV. Trimming left V 5 bases short and J 0 bases short, with 16 bases between. The data originate from a study of cytomegalovirus exposure and HLA in healthy donors. The study, taken as a whole, reports: The authors considered a cluster of highly shared sequence variants likely to be a sequencing artifact. Many donors carried some public TCRs, although rarity characterized most TCR sequences. Around 160 TCR beta chains were listed as cytomegalovirus-associated.

Both 60 Vbeta primers and 13 Jbeta primers went into the PCR. The table came from immunoSEQ multiplex PCR; TCRdb's copy has only in-frame clones and leaves some out. The sample includes 150,000 to 250,000 clones. What was sequenced was PBMCs. V is TRBV11-2 and J is TRBJ1-1, with D possibly being TRBD1 (6 bases). The source of this sequence is a boy aged 5-17 years in good health and CMV-seronegative. CDR3 sequence reads: CASSPRQASLNTEAFF. CDR3 sequence (DNA): TGTGCCAGCAGCCCGAGACAGGCCTCTTTGAACACTGAAGCTTTCTTT.